These 24 T cell receptor beta chains were all obtained from the same sample, sequenced in a study of blood T cells in healthy people across ages. The use of a sample-barcoded 5' primer and a J-beta primer mix characterized a second PCR of about 7 to 12 cycles. TCRdb reprocessed the 5' RACE reads with MiXCR, giving one entry per CDR3 protein. There are 800,000 to 1,300,000 distinct CDR3 sequences in the sample; approximately 25% occur only once, and approximately 0.79% lies in the top ten. These records were also assigned to another study, of T cells of mothers and their children.

Source material: blood. These receptors all come from a girl aged 2-15 years in good health.

The chain recombines TRBV6-6 with TRBJ2-1; D assignment may be TRBD1 or TRBD2 (5 bases each). Germline CDR1 is MNHNY and CDR2 is SVGAGI (reference sequence). V gave up 5 bases and J gave up 9 bases, with 14 bases separating them. The CDR3 runs 13 residues. The CDR3 DNA sequence: TGTGCCAGCAGTGGGACCGATGTCGGTGAGCAGTTCTTC. Protein product: CASSGTDVGEQFF.

In its sample, this clonotype was seen a few times. CDR3 nucleotides: TGTGCCAGCAGCCCCGGTGGGTTAGGGTCCGGGGCCAACGTCCTGACTTTC. The encoded protein is CASSPGGLGSGANVLTF. The J gene is TRBJ2-6, the V gene TRBV13; D remains ambiguous. V gave up 5 bases and J gave up 4 bases, with 18 bases separating them. Germline V lookup: CDR1 PRHDT, CDR2 FYEKMQ (reference sequence). The CDR3 contains 17 residues.

This chain links TRBV6-1 with TRBJ1-1; D not certain. Germline loops: CDR1 MNHNS, CDR2 SASEGT. The CDR3 is 11 residues long. V lost 6 bases, J lost 8 bases, and 10 bases lay in between. The CDR3 region has the DNA TGTGCCAGCAGACTGCCCAGGGAAGCTTTCTTT. Its translation: CASRLPREAFF.

The chain joins TRBV6-1 to TRBJ1-4; a weak D match, TRBD1 (5 bases). V gave up 8 bases and J gave up 0 bases, with 10 bases separating them. The CDR3 spans 14 residues. Looked up from germline, CDR1 is MNHNS and CDR2 is SASEGT. The CDR3 DNA is TGTGCCAGCGCCCAGACAGCAACTAATGAAAAACTGTTTTTT. This gives the protein CASAQTATNEKLFF.

The chain carries TRBV3-1 and TRBJ2-7; D perhaps matches TRBD2 (6 bases). This CDR3 comprises 16 residues. Germline V gene lookup returns CDR1 LGHDT and CDR2 YNNKEL (reference sequence). V was shortened by 5 bases and J by 5 bases, with 22 bases between the two germline ends. The CDR3 loop reads CASSSYSGLPGDEQYF. The CDR3 bases are TGTGCCAGCAGCTCTTACTCGGGACTGCCTGGAGACGAGCAGTACTTC.

This clonotype was counted a single time. The rearrangement uses TRBV4-1 and TRBJ2-4; 11 bases line up with TRBD2. V shed 5 bases, J shed 1 base, and the junction held 13 bases outside the gene matches. From germline, CDR1 is MGHRA and CDR2 YSYEKL. The CDR3 has 19 residues. The CDR3 sequence: CASSAALAGVKGAKNIQYF. DNA for the CDR3: TGCGCCAGCAGCGCCGCACTAGCGGGAGTGAAAGGGGCCAAAAACATTCAGTACTTC.

This clonotype was seen a handful of times. One junction end disagrees with the germline gene, perhaps due to a read error. V is TRBV9 and J is TRBJ1-2, with D possibly TRBD1 on 5 matching bases. CDR1 is SGDLS, CDR2 YYNGEE, per germline. This CDR3 has 14 residues. The CDR3 region has the DNA TGTGCCAGCAGCGTAGGCCCCCCGCGTGCAGGGTCGGCCTTC. Protein product: CASSVGPPRAGSAF.

The chain employs TRBV12-3 or TRBV12-4 and TRBJ1-4, with D unclear. The CDR3 runs 13 residues. Trimming cost V 6 bases and J 8 bases, with 13 bases left between them. CDR3 protein: CASRPPGEEKLFF. Here the CDR3 DNA reads TGTGCCAGCAGACCCCCAGGAGAGGAAAAACTGTTTTTT.

This clonotype occurred a few times. The gene calls are TRBV24-1 and TRBJ2-3; D call uncertain. Germline CDR1 reads KGHDR; CDR2 reads SFDVKD. The V gene lost 8 bases and the J gene lost 6 bases, with 14 bases spanning the gap. CDR3 length equals 13 residues. The CDR3 DNA reads TGTGCCACCATGCCCCCCTCTCAGGATACGCAGTATTTT. This codes for CATMPPSQDTQYF.

This chain links TRBV20-1 with TRBJ2-7; unclear D gene. The CDR3 totals 15 residues. The germline gives CDR1 DFQATT, CDR2 SNEGSKA (reference sequence). Trimming removed 0 bases at V and 2 bases at J, with 14 bases between. CDR3 sequence (DNA): TGCAGTGCTAGAGACCCGTCGAGTACACCCTACGAGCAGTACTTC. Its protein is CSARDPSSTPYEQYF.

The rearrangement joins TRBV28 to TRBJ2-7; TRBD1 might be the D (5 bases). Per the germline V gene, CDR1 is MDHEN and CDR2 is SYDVKM. The germline V and J ends were trimmed by 3 bases and 4 bases, with 13 bases remaining between them. The CDR3 is made up of 14 amino acids. The CDR3 is CASSFSYDRYEQYF. In DNA form, the CDR3 reads TGTGCCAGCAGTTTTAGTTATGACAGATACGAGCAGTACTTC. Combining the CDR3 with reference TRBV28 and TRBJ2-7 gives the whole variable domain DVKVTQSSRYLVKRTGEKVFLECVQDMDHENMFWYRQDPGLGLRLIYFSYDVKMKEKGDIPEGYSVSREKKERFSLILESASTNQTSMYLCASSFSYDRYEQYFGPGTRLTVT.

The V call is TRBV10-3, the J call TRBJ1-1; the D gene is possibly TRBD1 (5 bases). The CDR3 is 14 residues long. The germline V and J ends were trimmed by 5 bases and 0 bases, with 10 bases remaining between them. The germline V gene has CDR1 ENHRY and CDR2 SYGVKD. CDR3 protein: CAISLSGVNTEAFF. Written as DNA, the CDR3 is TGTGCCATCAGTCTCTCGGGGGTGAACACTGAAGCTTTCTTT.

The chain has TRBV12-3 or TRBV12-4 and TRBJ2-1; D not resolved. The CDR3 length is 13 residues. Trimming removed 2 bases at V and 8 bases at J, with 10 bases between. In DNA form, the CDR3 reads TGTGCCAGCAGTTTAATCGGTTACGATGAGCAGTTCTTC. Translating it yields CASSLIGYDEQFF.

The V gene is TRBV5-1, the J gene TRBJ1-2; 7 positions match TRBD1. CDR1 is SGHRS and CDR2 is YFSETQ in the germline V gene. This CDR3 comprises 13 residues. V trimming: 2 bases; J trimming: 8 bases; junction bases outside the gene matches: 6. CDR3 in amino acids: CASSLQGLQGYTF. CDR3 nucleotides: TGCGCCAGCAGCTTACAGGGGTTGCAGGGCTACACCTTC.

This clonotype was recorded at least ten times. The chain is built from TRBV25-1 and TRBJ1-4; D not certain. Germline CDR1 MGHDK, CDR2 SYGVNS. The CDR3 runs 11 residues. Trimming removed 4 bases at V and 8 bases at J, with 5 bases between. The CDR3 nucleotides read TGTGCCAGCAGTGTAGGGGAAAAACTGTTTTTT. Amino acids: CASSVGEKLFF.

The chain joins TRBV5-1 to TRBJ2-1; the D gene could be TRBD1 or TRBD2 (5 bases each). Judging by the DNA end, TRBJ2-7 fits better; the J call may be wrong. The CDR3 runs to 14 residues. Per germline, CDR1 SGHRS and CDR2 YFSETQ. The CDR3 region is CASSRGDRVDEQYF. CDR3 DNA: TGCGCCAGCAGCAGAGGGGATAGAGTGGACGAGCAGTACTTC.

J is TRBJ2-7 and V is TRBV7-9, with a tentative D call TRBD2 (6 bases). Trimming pared 1 base from V and 6 bases from J, leaving 16 bases between. Germline V gene lookup returns CDR1 SEHNR and CDR2 FQNEAQ (reference sequence). CDR3 length: 15 amino acids. The CDR3: CASSLVDGGPGEQYF. The CDR3 DNA is TGTGCCAGCAGCTTAGTCGACGGGGGTCCGGGCGAGCAGTACTTC.

This clonotype appeared a few times. The rearrangement uses TRBV4-3 and TRBJ2-3, with 10 bases lining up with TRBD2. CDR3 length: 17 amino acids. Germline lookup yields CDR1 LGHNA and CDR2 YSLEER. The ends lost 6 bases at V and 0 bases at J; junction bases unmatched: 9. CDR3 DNA sequence: TGCGCCAGCAGTCGCGGGCTAGCGGGGGCCAGCACAGATACGCAGTATTTT. This encodes CASSRGLAGASTDTQYF.

This clonotype showed up just a few times. The genes are TRBV14 and TRBJ1-3; possible D gene TRBD1, 5 bases. The V end lost 4 bases, the J end lost 7 bases, and 17 bases lay between the germline ends. The CDR3 loop spans 15 amino acids. From germline, CDR1 is SGHDN and CDR2 FVKESK. Written as DNA, the CDR3 is TGTGCCAGCAGCCCTGACCCACTGGGACGCAACACCATATATTTT. It encodes CASSPDPLGRNTIYF. Full variable domain (rest looked up from reference TRBV14 and TRBJ1-3): EAGVTQFPSHSVIEKGQTVTLRCDPISGHDNLYWYRRVMGKEIKFLLHFVKESKQDESGMPNNRFLAERTGGTYSTLKVQPAELEDSGVYFCASSPDPLGRNTIYFGEGSWLTVV.

This chain links TRBV5-1 with TRBJ1-4; 11 bases fit TRBD1. The CDR3 has 16 amino acids. The junction had 8 bases not matched to a gene; V was cut back by 3 bases and J by 7 bases. CDR1 SGHRS and CDR2 YFSETQ come from the germline V gene. CDR3 DNA sequence: TGCGCCAGCAGCTCCTCTGGACAGGGGGCCGGTGAAAAACTGTTTTTT. This translates into CASSSSGQGAGEKLFF.

This clonotype was recorded a few times. V usage is TRBV4-1 and J usage is TRBJ2-1; tentative D call: TRBD1 (5 bases). The V gene lost 1 base and the J gene lost 0 bases, with 16 bases spanning the gap. The CDR3 has 18 amino acids. The germline V gene encodes CDR1 MGHRA and CDR2 YSYEKL. CDR3 bases: TGCGCCAGCAGCCAAGGGGCCATAAGGGGCAGCTCCTACAATGAGCAGTTCTTC. This codes for CASSQGAIRGSSYNEQFF.

Ten or more counts support this clonotype. This chain joins TRBV7-9 and TRBJ1-1; D call uncertain. V lost 1 base and J lost 4, with 1 base in between. The germline V gene encodes CDR1 SEHNR and CDR2 FQNEAQ (reference sequence). This CDR3 comprises 11 residues. The CDR3, as DNA: TGTGCCAGCAGCTTAGTCACTGAAGCTTTCTTT. Protein sequence: CASSLVTEAFF.

In this sample, this clonotype turned up a few times. The chain uses TRBV4-2 and TRBJ2-5; D gene unclear. This CDR3 is 15 amino acids long. The germline V and J ends were trimmed by 0 bases and 4 bases, with 12 bases remaining between them. Germline V gives CDR1 LGHNA, CDR2 YNFKEQ. Written as DNA, the CDR3 is TGTGCCAGCAGCCAAGATGACTCCCCAACAGAGACCCAGTACTTC. It encodes CASSQDDSPTETQYF.

This clonotype showed up just a few times. This chain connects TRBV29-1 to TRBJ2-3; unclear D gene. Trimming removed 3 bases at V and 3 bases at J, with 7 bases between. There are 12 residues in the CDR3. Germline V gene data show CDR1 as SQVTM and CDR2 as ANQGSEA. As DNA, the CDR3 is TGCAGCGTTGACGGGCTGACAGATACGCAGTATTTT. Encoded protein: CSVDGLTDTQYF.